This T cell receptor (beta chain) was captured in a study of spatial heterogeneity in lung cancer. Across the study: When available, follow-up PBMC samples taken a median of approximately 26 months after resection were sequenced.

Sample time point: blood at routine non-recurrence follow-up after resection. No cells were sorted before sequencing. The whole RNA sequenced was extracted from tumor, nontumor lung or frozen PBMC. Individual TCR cDNA molecules each bore their own unique molecular identifier. A single record per CDR3 protein comes from TCRdb applying MiXCR to the 5' RACE reads. Of about 120,000 distinct CDR3 sequences listed, 12% are singletons. This clonotype was detected many times. From germline, CDR1 is DFQATT and CDR2 SNEGSKA (reference sequence). Trimming left V 1 base short and J 3 bases short, with 4 bases between. CDR3 length: 11 amino acids.

V gene TRBV20-1 combines with J gene TRBJ2-7; D gene unclear. Sequenced here: PBMCs, sampled at follow-up. This clonotype was obtained from a male donor with early-stage non-small cell lung cancer. The CDR3 here is CSARGDYEQYF. CDR3 in DNA: TGCAGTGCTAGAGGGGACTACGAGCAGTACTTC.